This T cell receptor (beta chain) was found in a study of radiation and T cells in renal cell carcinoma. V was clipped by 5 bases and J by 7 bases; unmatched bases: 4. The CDR3 sequence is 13 residues long. Per germline, CDR1 MNHNS and CDR2 SASEGT. The time point was: blood 2 weeks post-SBRT. Treatment meaning: 15 Gy SBRT to primary tumor, nephrectomy 4 weeks later. Only in-frame clones appear in the TCRdb table, and some are missing; sequencing was by immunoSEQ multiplex PCR. Of about 120,000 clones listed, over 75% are singletons. The source was blood, collected from a patient whose treatment included radiotherapy and nephrectomy. The J gene is TRBJ1-4, the V gene TRBV6-1; 7 nucleotides match TRBD1. The clonotype was recovered from a man in his fifties or sixties with renal cell carcinoma. For the CDR3, the DNA is TGTGCCAGCAGTTCCGGACAGGTTGAAAAACTGTTTTTT. This sequence encodes CASSSGQVEKLFF.